This is a list of T cell receptor beta chains from one sample in a study of beta chain features in type 1 diabetes. This table comes from immunoSEQ multiplex PCR, and its TCRdb copy is limited to in-frame clones, with some not included. The data hold tens of thousands of clones, with roughly 69% observed a single time. The sequencing input was Tregs from blood. The receptors shown here come from a man younger than 30 with type 1 diabetes. CDR3s include the opening cysteine and the closing phenylalanine or tryptophan. The D gene is left open where the match is weak. Size is stated for part of the rows, as once, few or many counts, or as a class when the clone is expanded.

TRBV10-2	.	TRBD2	TRBJ2-1	CASMTSGGAGNEQFF	TGCGCTAGCATGACTAGCGGGGGGGCAGGGAATGAGCAGTTCTTC
TRBV11-2	.	.	TRBJ2-3	CASSPPGADTQYF	TGTGCCAGCAGCCCACCGGGGGCAGATACGCAGTATTTT
TRBV25-1	few	.	TRBJ2-7	CAQIQRSYEQYF	TGTGCCCAGATACAGAGATCCTACGAGCAGTACTTC
TRBV18	.	.	TRBJ1-1	CASSLTGSTEAFF	TGTGCCAGCTCACTAACAGGCTCCACTGAAGCTTTCTTT
TRBV11-2	.	TRBD2	TRBJ2-7	CASSFPTSGRAYEQYF	TGTGCCAGCAGCTTCCCAACTAGCGGGAGGGCATACGAGCAGTACTTC
TRBV5-1	.	.	TRBJ1-1	CASSLAGVLGQNTEAFF	TGCGCCAGCAGCTTGGCCGGGGTTCTGGGCCAGAACACTGAAGCTTTCTTT
TRBV28	.	.	TRBJ2-3	CASSLWFQTGGGTDTQYF	TGTGCCAGCAGTTTATGGTTTCAGACAGGAGGTGGCACAGATACGCAGTATTTT
TRBV6-6	.	TRBD1	TRBJ1-4	CASSLGQGVYEKLFF	TGTGCCAGCAGTCTAGGACAGGGAGTCTATGAAAAACTGTTTTTT
TRBV11-2	.	.	TRBJ2-7	CASSLERLTGKQYF	TGTGCCAGCAGCTTAGAGCGGTTGACAGGCAAGCAGTACTTC
TRBV2	.	.	TRBJ1-4	CASSEGARNEKLFF	TGTGCCAGCAGTGAGGGGGCTAGGAATGAAAAACTGTTTTTT
TRBV29-1	few	TRBD1	TRBJ2-1	CSVETGQGDEIAQFF	TGCAGCGTTGAAACGGGGCAGGGGGACGAAATTGCGCAGTTCTTC
TRBV5-6	.	TRBD2	TRBJ2-3	CASSLIGGGARDTQYF	TGTGCCAGCAGCTTGATCGGCGGGGGGGCAAGGGATACGCAGTATTTT
TRBV10-3	few	TRBD2	TRBJ2-5	CAISEVREGETQYF	TGTGCCATCAGTGAGGTACGGGAGGGGGAGACCCAGTACTTC
TRBV5-1	.	TRBD2	TRBJ2-7	CASSSPGLASGGEQYF	TGCGCCAGCAGCTCCCCGGGACTAGCCTCGGGAGGGGAGCAGTACTTC
TRBV11-2	.	.	TRBJ1-2	CASSLDRGDGYTF	TGTGCCAGCAGCTTAGACCGGGGGGACGGCTACACCTTC
TRBV7-2	.	TRBD1	TRBJ1-1	CASSLGQGKAFF	TGTGCCAGCAGCTTAGGACAGGGAAAAGCTTTCTTT
TRBV18	.	.	TRBJ1-5	CASSPVTDSNQPQHF	TGTGCCAGCTCCCCTGTTACAGATAGCAATCAGCCCCAGCATTTT
TRBV10-3	.	TRBD1	TRBJ1-2	CATGTGQREGYGYTF	TGTGCCACCGGGACAGGTCAGCGCGAGGGCTATGGCTACACCTTC
TRBV6-5	few	TRBD1	TRBJ2-1	CASSPGQGEFF	TGTGCCAGCAGTCCGGGACAGGGGGAGTTCTTC
TRBV7-8	.	TRBD1	TRBJ1-2	CASSYQGASYGYTF	TGTGCCAGCAGCTACCAGGGGGCAAGCTATGGCTACACCTTC
TRBV6-1	.	.	TRBJ2-7	CASSEVWGSSYEQYF	TGTGCCAGCAGTGAAGTCTGGGGCTCCTCCTACGAGCAGTACTTC
TRBV18	.	TRBD2	TRBJ2-3	CASSPLALAGGPGDTQYF	TGTGCCAGCTCACCACTCGCACTAGCGGGGGGGCCTGGAGATACGCAGTATTTT
TRBV7-2	.	.	TRBJ1-5	CASSFYPGNSPQHF	TGTGCCAGCAGCTTTTACCCAGGGAATTCGCCCCAGCATTTT
TRBV5-1	.	.	TRBJ2-5	CASSLRVETQYF	TGCGCCAGCAGCCTCAGGGTTGAGACCCAGTACTTC
TRBV7-2	few	TRBD2	TRBJ2-1	CASSLVSGRGNEQFF	TGTGCCAGCAGCTTAGTTAGCGGGAGAGGTAATGAGCAGTTCTTC
TRBV6-1	.	.	TRBJ2-2	CASSIIRGSGELFF	TGTGCCAGCAGTATAATCAGGGGCTCCGGGGAGCTGTTTTTT
TRBV15	.	.	TRBJ1-3	CATRPTPGAGNTIYF	TGTGCCACCAGGCCGACACCCGGGGCTGGAAACACCATATATTTT
TRBV6-6	.	.	TRBJ2-3	CASSSLPGLRGDTQYF	TGTGCCAGCAGTTCTTTACCGGGACTCCGGGGAGATACGCAGTATTTT
TRBV7-2	.	.	TRBJ2-4	CASSLQVSGIQYF	TGTGCCAGCAGCCTACAGGTCTCGGGCATTCAGTACTTC
TRBV11-2	.	TRBD1	TRBJ2-7	CASTRPGTAYEQYF	TGTGCCAGCACCCGACCCGGGACAGCATACGAGCAGTACTTC
TRBV15	few	.	TRBJ2-1	CATPNRPSEVRNEQFF	TGTGCCACCCCCAATCGGCCTAGCGAGGTTCGCAATGAGCAGTTCTTC
TRBV7-2	few	.	TRBJ1-5	CASSLDRDQPQHF	TGTGCCAGCAGCTTAGATCGGGATCAGCCCCAGCATTTT
TRBV27	.	.	TRBJ2-5	CASSFGQPGTETQYF	TGTGCCAGCAGTTTTGGACAGCCAGGTACAGAGACCCAGTACTTC
TRBV19	few	.	TRBJ2-5	CASSIVRRDQETQYF	TGTGCCAGTAGTATTGTCCGGAGAGACCAGGAGACCCAGTACTTC
TRBV29-1	.	.	TRBJ2-1	CSVGEFYEQFF	TGCAGCGTTGGAGAGTTCTATGAGCAGTTCTTC
TRBV7-9	.	.	TRBJ2-2	CASSLAHRTENTGELFF	TGTGCCAGCAGCTTAGCCCACAGGACAGAGAACACCGGGGAGCTGTTTTTT
TRBV10-2	.	.	TRBJ2-6	CATRGFASGANVLTF	TGCGCCACTAGAGGTTTTGCCTCTGGGGCCAACGTCCTGACTTTC
TRBV7-9	.	.	TRBJ1-5	CASSKGLGPNQPQHF	TGTGCCAGCAGCAAGGGGCTCGGGCCCAATCAGCCCCAGCATTTT
TRBV29-1	.	TRBD1	TRBJ2-5	CSVEYWTGGPKTQYF	TGCAGCGTTGAATACTGGACAGGGGGCCCCAAGACCCAGTACTTC
TRBV2	.	TRBD1	TRBJ2-5	CASRRPPSGTGGLETQYF	TGTGCCAGCAGACGACCGCCCTCGGGGACAGGGGGTCTGGAGACCCAGTACTTC
TRBV29-1	few	.	TRBJ2-7	CSVEGASGRRGSYEQYF	TGCAGCGTTGAAGGGGCCTCGGGCCGACGGGGCTCCTACGAGCAGTACTTC
TRBV6-6	.	.	TRBJ2-1	CASSNLRVNSYNEQFF	TGTGCCAGCAGTAACCTCAGGGTCAACTCCTACAATGAGCAGTTCTTC
TRBV10-1	.	TRBD2	TRBJ2-7	CASSRTSGGPYEQYF	TGCGCCAGCAGTCGAACTAGCGGGGGTCCCTACGAGCAGTACTTC
TRBV20-1	.	.	TRBJ1-2	CSARESVLF	TGCAGTGCTAGAGAGTCAGTCCTCTTC